Listed here are 24 T cell receptor beta chains from one sample, sequenced in a study of shared clonotypes between healthy human individuals (dated by TCRdb to 2020 to 2021). Libraries were made using the immunoSEQ multiplex PCR assay. Not all clones reach the TCRdb copy of this immuneACCESS table, which keeps in-frame sequences only. Checked studies attribute under half of the gap to unresolved V genes and leave the rest unexplained. The sample contains hundreds of thousands of clones, 73% of them found a single time. The ten largest clones take up 1.5% to 2% of the sample. The sequenced material came from memory CD4+ T cells sorted from blood. Taken with the paper, the label for cell subset or site translates to: CD45RA-negative fraction. The receptor set was obtained from a woman between 25 and 40 years old in good health.

The chain employs TRBV7-7 and TRBJ2-1; 9 bases match TRBD1. Germline lookup yields CDR1 SSHAT and CDR2 FNYEAQ (reference sequence). CDR3 length: 14 amino acids. V lost 3 bases to trimming and J lost 8 bases; unmatched junction nucleotides: 5. CDR3: CASSLNRGQDEQFF. CDR3 sequence (DNA): TGTGCCAGCAGCTTGAACAGGGGGCAGGATGAGCAGTTCTTC.

This clone was counted only a few times. This sequence joins TRBV5-1 and TRBJ2-3, with 9 bases that match TRBD2. Germline V lookup: CDR1 SGHRS, CDR2 YFSETQ. The junction had 4 bases not matched to a gene; V was cut back by 4 bases and J by 1 base. The CDR3 is 15 residues long. The CDR3 sequence: CASSIRLAGTDTQYF. The CDR3 coding sequence is TGCGCCAGCAGCATACGACTAGCGGGCACAGATACGCAGTATTTT.

J is TRBJ2-1 and V is TRBV6-1; unclear D gene. This CDR3 is built from 15 residues. V dropped 7 bases and J dropped 6 bases, with 19 bases sitting between them. CDR1 MNHNS and CDR2 SASEGT come from the germline V gene. This CDR3 is CASIEDWRAINEQFF. CDR3 nucleotide sequence: TGTGCCAGCATCGAAGACTGGCGCGCTATCAATGAGCAGTTCTTC.

The chain uses TRBV7-3 and TRBJ2-3; D remains ambiguous. Germline-derived CDR1 and CDR2 are SGHTA and FQGTGA. The CDR3 is made up of 16 amino acids. Trimming removed 2 bases at V and 3 bases at J, with 15 bases between. The chain's CDR3 is CASSLVTTFETDTQYF. DNA for the CDR3: TGTGCCAGCAGCTTAGTAACGACTTTTGAGACAGATACGCAGTATTTT.

The chain recombines TRBV7-2 with TRBJ1-5; D possibly corresponds to TRBD1 (5 bases). From germline, CDR1 is SGHTA and CDR2 FQGNSA. V lost 0 bases to trimming and J lost 6 bases, with 15 bases between them. CDR3 length: 16 amino acids. CDR3 DNA sequence: TGTGCCAGCAGCTTAGCGTTAGGGGCCACGGGTCAGCCCCAGCATTTT. This sequence encodes CASSLALGATGQPQHF.

V is TRBV7-9 and J is TRBJ1-4; possible D gene TRBD1, 5 bases. The CDR3 is 14 residues long. Trimming left V 5 bases short and J 7 bases short, with 14 bases between. Germline V CDR1 and CDR2: SEHNR, FQNEAQ (reference sequence). CDR3 bases: TGTGCCAGCAGCCACGGACGGGACGCTGAAAAACTGTTTTTT. Residues: CASSHGRDAEKLFF.

This clone was recorded once. The V call is TRBV11-2, the J call TRBJ1-4; the match to TRBD1 covers 7 bases. The CDR3 is made up of 16 amino acids. From germline, CDR1 is SGHAT and CDR2 FQNNGV. Germline trimming cut 6 bases from V and 3 bases from J; bases unmatched to any gene: 10. As DNA, the CDR3 is TGTGCCAGCAGGGGTGTCCAGGGGGTCGCTAATGAAAAACTGTTTTTT. Translated, it gives CASRGVQGVANEKLFF. The variable domain in full, with the rest retrieved from reference TRBV11-2 and TRBJ1-4, is EAGVAQSPRYKIIEKRQSVAFWCNPISGHATLYWYQQILGQGPKLLIQFQNNGVVDDSQLPKDRFSAERLKGVDSTLKIQPAKLEDSAVYLCASRGVQGVANEKLFFGSGTQLSVL.

The chain couples TRBV5-6 to TRBJ1-2, with D hard to call. CDR1 and CDR2 (germline): SGHDT, YYEEEE. This CDR3 region has 14 residues. Between the trimmed V and J ends, which lost 1 base and 0 bases, there was a span of 7 bases. Here the CDR3 reads CASSLLGANYGYTF. The CDR3 DNA reads TGTGCCAGCAGCTTGCTCGGTGCTAACTATGGCTACACCTTC.

V gene TRBV6-6 combines with J gene TRBJ1-4, with D possibly TRBD1 on 5 matching bases. Trimming removed 0 bases at V and 8 bases at J, with 16 bases between. The CDR3 covers 16 residues. In germline, CDR1 is MNHNY, CDR2 SVGAGI (reference sequence). This chain's CDR3 is CASSYSGATTGEKLFF. In nucleotides, the CDR3 is TGTGCCAGCAGTTACTCTGGGGCCACGACGGGCGAAAAACTGTTTTTT.

The chain employs TRBV5-1 and TRBJ2-1, with no clear D. Germline values: CDR1 SGHRS, CDR2 YFSETQ. The ends were cut back, 5 bases at V and 3 bases at J, with 12 bases in the middle. The CDR3 is 14 amino acids. The CDR3 here is CASSLSENYNEQFF. In nucleotides, the CDR3 is TGCGCCAGCAGTTTAAGCGAGAACTACAATGAGCAGTTCTTC.

The chain has TRBV13 and TRBJ1-3, with no clear D. This CDR3 has 16 amino acids. Germline CDR1 and CDR2: PRHDT and FYEKMQ (reference sequence). Trimming shortened V by 5 bases and J by 0 bases, and 14 bases separated the two germline ends. CDR3 protein: CASSGTRFVSGNTIYF. The CDR3 DNA follows: TGTGCCAGCAGCGGAACACGGTTTGTCTCTGGAAACACCATATATTTT. The full variable domain, completed using reference TRBV13 and TRBJ1-3, is AAGVIQSPRHLIKEKRETATLKCYPIPRHDTVYWYQQGPGQDPQFLISFYEKMQSDKGSIPDRFSAQQFSDYHSELNMSSLELGDSALYFCASSGTRFVSGNTIYFGEGSWLTVV.

V is TRBV6-5 and J is TRBJ1-5, with no clear D. The germline V gene has CDR1 MNHEY and CDR2 SVGAGI. V lost 8 bases and J lost 7, with 21 bases in between. This CDR3 contains 15 residues. The CDR3 DNA reads as TGTGCCAGCGGACGCCGAGGAGGCCTCGGACAGCCCCAGCATTTT. This gives the protein CASGRRGGLGQPQHF.

The J gene is TRBJ2-7, the V gene TRBV27; 7 bases are shared with TRBD2. The J segment lost 5 bases and the V segment lost 2 bases, leaving 6 bases of the junction unmatched. The CDR3 loop spans 14 amino acids. CDR1 MNHEY and CDR2 SMNVEV come from the germline V gene (reference sequence). The chain's CDR3 is CASSLGSGKNEQYF. The CDR3 bases are TGTGCCAGCAGTTTAGGGAGCGGGAAGAACGAGCAGTACTTC.

The J gene is TRBJ2-2, the V gene TRBV21-1; the table's D call, TRBD2, was not checked against the DNA. TRBV21-1 is a pseudogene. The CDR3 has 14 amino acids. The CDR3 spells CASMRGRNTGELFF. The CDR3 DNA sequence: TGTGCCAGCATGCGGGGCAGAAACACCGGGGAGCTGTTTTTT.

As for this clone: Other DNA sequences in the same sample also yield this CDR3. This chain joins TRBV11-2 and TRBJ2-1; D ambiguous. V shed 1 base and J shed 4 bases, with 5 bases lying between them. CDR1 is SGHAT, CDR2 FQNNGV, per germline. CDR3 size: 13 residues. CDR3 loop: CASSLGSYNEQFF. The DNA of the CDR3 is TGTGCCAGCAGCTTAGGGTCGTACAATGAGCAGTTCTTC. Together with reference TRBV11-2 and TRBJ2-1, the CDR3 gives the full variable domain: EAGVAQSPRYKIIEKRQSVAFWCNPISGHATLYWYQQILGQGPKLLIQFQNNGVVDDSQLPKDRFSAERLKGVDSTLKIQPAKLEDSAVYLCASSLGSYNEQFFGPGTRLTVL.

The chain recombines TRBV2 with TRBJ2-1; a possible D gene is TRBD2 (6 bases). The V gene's germline CDR1 is SNHLY and CDR2 FYNNEI. With 6 bases removed from V and 13 bases from J, the gap between germline ends came to 13 bases. The CDR3 loop spans 11 amino acids. CDR3 nucleotides: TGTGCCAGCAGGGCGGGGCCTTCCCAGTTCTTC. Residues: CASRAGPSQFF. The variable domain in full, completed from reference TRBV2 and TRBJ2-1, reads EPEVTQTPSHQVTQMGQEVILRCVPISNHLYFYWYRQILGQKVEFLVSFYNNEISEKSEIFDDQFSVERPDGSNFTLKIRSTKLEDSAMYFCASRAGPSQFFGPGTRLTVL.

V and J are TRBV19 and TRBJ2-7, with 7 positions matching TRBD1. The CDR3 has 15 amino acids. Germline V lookup: CDR1 LNHDA, CDR2 SQIVND (reference sequence). The ends lost 4 bases at V and 0 bases at J; junction bases unmatched: 6. The chain's CDR3 is CASSRRRDSSYEQYF. The CDR3, as DNA: TGTGCCAGTAGTAGGCGAAGGGACAGCTCCTACGAGCAGTACTTC.

The gene calls are TRBV10-3 and TRBJ1-5; 11 positions agree with TRBD1. The CDR3 spans 17 residues. The V and J ends lost 5 bases and 0 bases, in that order; junction bases with no gene match: 6. The germline CDR1 and CDR2 sequences are ENHRY and SYGVKD. The CDR3 DNA is TGTGCCATCAGTCCCGGGACAGGGGGACCTAGCAATCAGCCCCAGCATTTT. Its protein product is CAISPGTGGPSNQPQHF.

V gene TRBV10-1 combines with J gene TRBJ2-3, with D perhaps matching TRBD2 (5 bases). Germline assignment: CDR1 WNHNN and CDR2 SYGVQD (reference sequence). Trimming shortened V by 5 bases and J by 4 bases, and 13 bases separated the two germline ends. The CDR3 is 14 residues long. CDR3 residues: CASSLPGKSDTQYF. The DNA of the CDR3 is TGCGCCAGCAGTCTACCCGGGAAATCAGATACGCAGTATTTT.

The DNA for the CDR3 is TGTGCCAGCAGTACGGGACAGGGACTCGCTAATGAAAAACTGTTTTTT. Its protein product is CASSTGQGLANEKLFF. The J gene is TRBJ1-4, the V gene TRBV27, with TRBD1 matching over 9 bases. The CDR3 covers 16 residues. V trimming: 5 bases; J trimming: 3 bases; junction bases outside the gene matches: 7. Germline values: CDR1 MNHEY, CDR2 SMNVEV (reference sequence).

This clone was observed a single time. This sequence joins TRBV30 and TRBJ2-2; D assignment may be TRBD1 or TRBD2 (5 bases each). V was trimmed by 5 bases and J by 2 bases, leaving 12 bases between them. The CDR3 consists of 14 residues. Germline V gene sequence: CDR1 GTSNPN, CDR2 SVGIG (reference sequence). The CDR3 here is CAWSGTINTGELFF. The CDR3 DNA is TGTGCCTGGTCCGGGACCATCAACACCGGGGAGCTGTTTTTT. Combining the CDR3 with reference TRBV30 and TRBJ2-2 gives the whole variable domain SQTIHQWPATLVQPVGSPLSLECTVEGTSNPNLYWYRQAAGRGLQLLFYSVGIGQISSEVPQNLSASRPQDRQFILSSKKLLLSDSGFYLCAWSGTINTGELFFGEGSRLTVL.

The gene calls are TRBV9 and TRBJ2-1; D call uncertain. This CDR3 is built from 15 residues. V shed 4 bases and J shed 2 bases, with 13 bases lying between them. Germline CDR1 is SGDLS and CDR2 is YYNGEE. The CDR3 is CASSQDAVPYNEQFF. CDR3 coding DNA: TGTGCCAGCAGCCAAGACGCAGTCCCCTACAATGAGCAGTTCTTC. Drawing the rest from reference TRBV9 and TRBJ2-1, the complete variable domain is DSGVTQTPKHLITATGQRVTLRCSPRSGDLSVYWYQQSLDQGLQFLIQYYNGEERAKGNILERFSAQQFPDLHSELNLSSLELGDSALYFCASSQDAVPYNEQFFGPGTRLTVL.

The CDR3 DNA follows: TGTGCCAGCAGTTCCCGGACAGGGGGCGAGCAGCCCCAGCATTTT. Translating it yields CASSSRTGGEQPQHF. The V gene is TRBV6-1, the J gene TRBJ1-5, with 11 nucleotides matching TRBD1. J gave up 7 bases and V 5 bases, and 7 bases lay outside the gene matches. Looked up from germline, CDR1 is MNHNS and CDR2 is SASEGT. The CDR3 consists of 15 residues.

This chain links TRBV27 with TRBJ2-7; maybe TRBD1 (6 bases). Trimming shortened V by 3 bases and J by 7 bases, and 19 bases separated the two germline ends. CDR3 length: 15 residues. Germline CDR1 is MNHEY and CDR2 is SMNVEV (reference sequence). CDR3 DNA: TGTGCCAGCAGTTTGCTCGCGGCAGGGGCTTTAGAGCAGTACTTC. It specifies CASSLLAAGALEQYF.